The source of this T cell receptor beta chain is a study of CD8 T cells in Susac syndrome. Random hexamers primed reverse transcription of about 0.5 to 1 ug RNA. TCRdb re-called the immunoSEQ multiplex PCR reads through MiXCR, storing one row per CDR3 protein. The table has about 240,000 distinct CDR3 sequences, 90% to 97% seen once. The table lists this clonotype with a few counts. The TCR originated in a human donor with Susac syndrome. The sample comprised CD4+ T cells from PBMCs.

The CDR3 sequence: CRAAGDLYNEQFF. The CDR3 DNA is TGCAGGGCCGCGGGAGACCTCTACAATGAGCAGTTCTTC. The chain joins TRBV29-1 to TRBJ2-1; 7 nucleotides match TRBD2. Germline loops: CDR1 SQVTM, CDR2 ANQGSEA. The CDR3 extends over 13 amino acids.